This T cell receptor beta chain was sequenced during a study of long-term antiretroviral therapy in people with HIV. Overall study context: The earliest samples came about a decade before the 2015 immediate-ART recommendation. Study outcomes and limitations: Clonal populations expanded prior to ART predominated within the repertoire at all time points.

It was version v3.0 of the immunoSEQ assay that was run at survey level. This table comes from immunoSEQ multiplex PCR, and its TCRdb copy is limited to in-frame clones, with some not included. The sample carries about 29,000 clones, about 77% recorded once. This clone was counted once. Its specificity is unknown. Treated in the United States were all of the participants with HIV. The CDR3 covers 16 residues. Per germline, CDR1 KGHSH and CDR2 LQKENI. Unmatched junction bases numbered 4, after V lost 3 bases and J lost 0 bases. This sequence originates from a man younger than 30 with HIV. V is TRBV18 and J is TRBJ2-1, with 8 bases identical to TRBD2. The specimen comprised unsorted PBMCs, sampled 1.5 years before starting antiretroviral therapy. The CDR3 region is CASSPLSGASYNEQFF. Here the CDR3 DNA reads TGTGCCAGCTCACCCCTTAGCGGGGCCTCCTACAATGAGCAGTTCTTC.